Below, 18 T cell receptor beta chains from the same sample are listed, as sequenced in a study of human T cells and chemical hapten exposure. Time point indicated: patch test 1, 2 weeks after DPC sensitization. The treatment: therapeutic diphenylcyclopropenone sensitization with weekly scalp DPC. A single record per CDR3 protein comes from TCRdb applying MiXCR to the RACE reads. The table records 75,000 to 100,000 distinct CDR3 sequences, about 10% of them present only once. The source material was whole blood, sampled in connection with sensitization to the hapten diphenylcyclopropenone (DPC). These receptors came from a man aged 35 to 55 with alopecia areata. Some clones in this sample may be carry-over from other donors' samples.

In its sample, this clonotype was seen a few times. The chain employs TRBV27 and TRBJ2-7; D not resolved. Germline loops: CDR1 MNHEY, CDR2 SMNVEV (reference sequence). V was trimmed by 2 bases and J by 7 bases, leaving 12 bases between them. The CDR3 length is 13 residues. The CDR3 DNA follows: TGTGCCAGCAGTTTAGTATTAACTGGGGAGCAGTACTTC. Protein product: CASSLVLTGEQYF.

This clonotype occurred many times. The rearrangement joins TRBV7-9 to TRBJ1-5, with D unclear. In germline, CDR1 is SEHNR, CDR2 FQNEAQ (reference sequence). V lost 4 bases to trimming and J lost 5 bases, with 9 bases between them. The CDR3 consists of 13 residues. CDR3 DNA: TGTGCCAGCAGCTCACAAGGCGATCAGCCCCAGCATTTT. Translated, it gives CASSSQGDQPQHF.

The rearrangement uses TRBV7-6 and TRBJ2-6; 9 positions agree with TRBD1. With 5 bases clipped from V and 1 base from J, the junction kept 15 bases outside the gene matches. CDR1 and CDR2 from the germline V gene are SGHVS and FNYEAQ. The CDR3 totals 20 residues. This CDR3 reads CASSLGDRERVSSGANVLTF. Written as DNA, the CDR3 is TGTGCCAGCAGCCTAGGGGACAGGGAAAGAGTGTCGTCTGGGGCCAACGTCCTGACTTTC.

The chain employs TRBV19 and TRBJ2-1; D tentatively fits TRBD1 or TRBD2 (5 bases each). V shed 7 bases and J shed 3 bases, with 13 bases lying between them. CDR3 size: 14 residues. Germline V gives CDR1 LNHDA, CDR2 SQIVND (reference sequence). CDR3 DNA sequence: TGTGCCAGTATGGGGACCTCTTACTACAATGAGCAGTTCTTC. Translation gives CASMGTSYYNEQFF.

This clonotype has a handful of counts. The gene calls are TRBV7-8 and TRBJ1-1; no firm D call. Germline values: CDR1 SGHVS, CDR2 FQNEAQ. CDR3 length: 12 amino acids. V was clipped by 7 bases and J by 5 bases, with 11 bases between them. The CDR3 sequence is CASTDRRTEAFF. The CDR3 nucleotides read TGTGCCAGCACCGATCGCAGGACTGAAGCTTTCTTT. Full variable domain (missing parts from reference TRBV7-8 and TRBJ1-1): GAGVSQSPRYKVAKRGQDVALRCDPISGHVSLFWYQQALGQGPEFLTYFQNEAQLDKSGLPSDRFFAERPEGSVSTLKIQRTQQEDSAVYLCASTDRRTEAFFGQGTRLTVV.

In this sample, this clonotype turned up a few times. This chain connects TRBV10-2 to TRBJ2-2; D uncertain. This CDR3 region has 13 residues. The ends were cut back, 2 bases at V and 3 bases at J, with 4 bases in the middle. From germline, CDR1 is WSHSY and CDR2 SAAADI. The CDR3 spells CASSEAHTGELFF. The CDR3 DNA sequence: TGCGCCAGCAGTGAGGCCCACACCGGGGAGCTGTTTTTT.

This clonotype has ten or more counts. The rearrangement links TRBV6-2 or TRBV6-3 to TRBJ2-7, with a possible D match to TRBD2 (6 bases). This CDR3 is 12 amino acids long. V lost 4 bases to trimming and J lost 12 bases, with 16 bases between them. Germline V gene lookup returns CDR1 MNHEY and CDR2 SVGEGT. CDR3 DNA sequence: TGTGCCAGCAGTTCTGGAGGGCCTGGTGCGTACGTC. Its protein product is CASSSGGPGAYV.

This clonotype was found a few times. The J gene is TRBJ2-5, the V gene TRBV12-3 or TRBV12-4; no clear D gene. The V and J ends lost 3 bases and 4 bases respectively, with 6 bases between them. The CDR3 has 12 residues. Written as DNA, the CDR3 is TGTGCCAGCAGTTTGCAAGGAGAGACCCAGTACTTC. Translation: CASSLQGETQYF.

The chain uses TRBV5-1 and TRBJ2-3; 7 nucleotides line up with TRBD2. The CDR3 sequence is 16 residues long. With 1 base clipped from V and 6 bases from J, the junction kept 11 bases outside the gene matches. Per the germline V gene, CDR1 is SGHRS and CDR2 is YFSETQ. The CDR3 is CASSLITAGVADTQYF. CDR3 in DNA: TGCGCCAGCAGCTTGATTACTGCGGGAGTGGCGGATACGCAGTATTTT.

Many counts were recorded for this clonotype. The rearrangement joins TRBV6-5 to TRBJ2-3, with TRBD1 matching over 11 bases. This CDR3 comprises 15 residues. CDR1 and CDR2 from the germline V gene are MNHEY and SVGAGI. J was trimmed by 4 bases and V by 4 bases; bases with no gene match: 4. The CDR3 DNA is TGTGCCAGCAGTTCCCCGGGACAGGGGGCAGATACGCAGTATTTT. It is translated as CASSSPGQGADTQYF.

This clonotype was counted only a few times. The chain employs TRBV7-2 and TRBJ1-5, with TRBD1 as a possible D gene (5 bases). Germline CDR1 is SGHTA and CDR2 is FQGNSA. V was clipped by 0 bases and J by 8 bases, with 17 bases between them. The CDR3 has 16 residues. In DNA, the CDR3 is TGTGCCAGCAGCTTAGCCGGGTCAGGCAGGGTGGAGCCCCAGCATTTT. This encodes CASSLAGSGRVEPQHF.

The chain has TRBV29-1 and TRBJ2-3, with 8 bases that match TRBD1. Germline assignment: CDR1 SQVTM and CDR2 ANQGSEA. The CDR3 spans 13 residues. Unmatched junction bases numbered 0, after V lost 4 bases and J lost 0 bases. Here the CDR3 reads CSVGQGSTDTQYF. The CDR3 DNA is TGCAGCGTTGGACAGGGGAGCACAGATACGCAGTATTTT.

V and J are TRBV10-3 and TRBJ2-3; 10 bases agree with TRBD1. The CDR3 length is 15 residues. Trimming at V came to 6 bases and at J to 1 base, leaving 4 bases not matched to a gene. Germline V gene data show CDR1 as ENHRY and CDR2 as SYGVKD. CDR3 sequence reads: CAISLGQGGTDTQYF. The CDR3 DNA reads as TGTGCCATCAGCCTCGGACAGGGGGGCACAGATACGCAGTATTTT.

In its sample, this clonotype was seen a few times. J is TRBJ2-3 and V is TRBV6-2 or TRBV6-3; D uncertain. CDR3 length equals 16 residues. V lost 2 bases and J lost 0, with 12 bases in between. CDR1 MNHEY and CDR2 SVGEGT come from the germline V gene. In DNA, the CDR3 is TGTGCCAGCAGTTACGATTTTTTCGGGAGCACAGATACGCAGTATTTT. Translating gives CASSYDFFGSTDTQYF.

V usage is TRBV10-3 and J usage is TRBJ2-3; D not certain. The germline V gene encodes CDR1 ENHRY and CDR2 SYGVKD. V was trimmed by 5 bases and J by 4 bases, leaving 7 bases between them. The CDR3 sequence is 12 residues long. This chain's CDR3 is CAISTPADTQYF. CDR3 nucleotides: TGTGCCATCAGTACCCCCGCAGATACGCAGTATTTT.

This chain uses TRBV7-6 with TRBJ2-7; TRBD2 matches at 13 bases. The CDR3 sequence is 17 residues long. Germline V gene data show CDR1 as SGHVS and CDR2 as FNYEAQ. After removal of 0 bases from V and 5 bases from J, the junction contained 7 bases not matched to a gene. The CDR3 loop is CASSLASLGLAGNEQYF. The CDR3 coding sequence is TGTGCCAGCAGCTTAGCGAGTTTGGGACTAGCGGGGAACGAGCAGTACTTC.

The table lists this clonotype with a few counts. CDR3 in DNA: TGTGCCAGCAGTTTTCGGACGGGCAGCAGCTATGGCTACACCTTC. This codes for CASSFRTGSSYGYTF. The chain is built from TRBV27 and TRBJ1-2; D not certain. The CDR3 consists of 15 residues. Germline loops: CDR1 MNHEY, CDR2 SMNVEV (reference sequence). The V end was cut by 3 bases, the J end by 4 bases, with 15 bases between.

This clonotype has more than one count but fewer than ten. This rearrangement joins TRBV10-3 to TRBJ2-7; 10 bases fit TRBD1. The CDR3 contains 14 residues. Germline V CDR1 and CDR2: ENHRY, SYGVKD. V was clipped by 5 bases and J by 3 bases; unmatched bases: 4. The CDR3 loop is CAISRDRGVYEQYF. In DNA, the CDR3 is TGTGCCATCAGTCGGGACAGGGGAGTCTACGAGCAGTACTTC.